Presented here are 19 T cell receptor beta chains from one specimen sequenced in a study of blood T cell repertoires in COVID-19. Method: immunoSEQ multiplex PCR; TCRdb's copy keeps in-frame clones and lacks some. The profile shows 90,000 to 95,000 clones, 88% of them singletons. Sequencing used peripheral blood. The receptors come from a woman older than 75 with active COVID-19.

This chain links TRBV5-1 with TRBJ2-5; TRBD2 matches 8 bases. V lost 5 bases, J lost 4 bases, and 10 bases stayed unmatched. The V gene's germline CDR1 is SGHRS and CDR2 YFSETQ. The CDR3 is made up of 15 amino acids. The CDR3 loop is CASSHAGTSRETQYF. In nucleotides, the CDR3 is TGCGCCAGCAGTCACGCCGGGACTAGTAGAGAGACCCAGTACTTC. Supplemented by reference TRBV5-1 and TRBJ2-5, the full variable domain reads KAGVTQTPRYLIKTRGQQVTLSCSPISGHRSVSWYQQTPGQGLQFLFEYFSETQRNKGNFPGRFSGRQFSNSRSEMNVSTLELGDSALYLCASSHAGTSRETQYFGPGTRLLVL.

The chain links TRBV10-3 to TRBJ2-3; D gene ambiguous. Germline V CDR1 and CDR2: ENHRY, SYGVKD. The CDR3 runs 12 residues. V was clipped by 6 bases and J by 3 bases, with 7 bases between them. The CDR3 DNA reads TGTGCCATCAGCCGCAGGACAGATACGCAGTATTTT. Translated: CAISRRTDTQYF.

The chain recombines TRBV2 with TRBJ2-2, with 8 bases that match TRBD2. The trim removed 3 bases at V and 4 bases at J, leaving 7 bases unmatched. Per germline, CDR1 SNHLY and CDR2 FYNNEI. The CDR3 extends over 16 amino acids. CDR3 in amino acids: CASSEEAGVGTGELFF. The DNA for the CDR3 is TGTGCCAGCAGTGAGGAAGCGGGAGTGGGCACCGGGGAGCTGTTTTTT.

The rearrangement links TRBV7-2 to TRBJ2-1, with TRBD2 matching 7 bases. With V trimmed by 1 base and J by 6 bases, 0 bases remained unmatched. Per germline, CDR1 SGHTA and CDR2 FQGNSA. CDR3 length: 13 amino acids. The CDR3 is CASSLGLANEQFF. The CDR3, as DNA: TGTGCCAGCAGCTTAGGACTAGCCAATGAGCAGTTCTTC.

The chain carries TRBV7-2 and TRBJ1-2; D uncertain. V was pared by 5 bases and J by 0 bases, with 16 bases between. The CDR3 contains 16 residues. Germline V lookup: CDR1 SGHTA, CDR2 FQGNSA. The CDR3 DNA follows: TGTGCCAGCAGCCCATCACGTGGCGGGTCTAACTATGGCTACACCTTC. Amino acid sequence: CASSPSRGGSNYGYTF.

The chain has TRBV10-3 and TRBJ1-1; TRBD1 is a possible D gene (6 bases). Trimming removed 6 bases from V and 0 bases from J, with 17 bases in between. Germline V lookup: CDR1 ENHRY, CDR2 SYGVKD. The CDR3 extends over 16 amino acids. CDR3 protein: CAISARGGGMNTEAFF. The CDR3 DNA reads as TGTGCCATCAGCGCAAGAGGGGGGGGGATGAACACTGAAGCTTTCTTT.

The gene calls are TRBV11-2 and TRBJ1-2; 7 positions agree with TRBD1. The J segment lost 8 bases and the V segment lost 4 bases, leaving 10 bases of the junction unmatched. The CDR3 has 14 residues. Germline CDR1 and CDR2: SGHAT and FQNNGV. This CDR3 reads CASSYTQGGEGYTF. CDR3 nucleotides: TGTGCCAGCAGCTACACACAAGGGGGCGAAGGCTACACCTTC.

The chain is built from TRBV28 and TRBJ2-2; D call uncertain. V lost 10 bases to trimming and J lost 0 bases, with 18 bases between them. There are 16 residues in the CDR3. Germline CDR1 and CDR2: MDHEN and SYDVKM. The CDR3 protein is CATRGVFVANTGELFF. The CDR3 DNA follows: TGTGCCACCCGAGGTGTCTTTGTCGCGAACACCGGGGAGCTGTTTTTT.

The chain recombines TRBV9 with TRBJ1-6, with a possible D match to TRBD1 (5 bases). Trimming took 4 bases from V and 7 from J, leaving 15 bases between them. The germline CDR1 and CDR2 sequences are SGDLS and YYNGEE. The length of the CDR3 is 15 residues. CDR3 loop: CASSFSPGGNSPLHF. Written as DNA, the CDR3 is TGTGCCAGCAGCTTCTCCCCCGGGGGGAATTCACCCCTCCACTTT.

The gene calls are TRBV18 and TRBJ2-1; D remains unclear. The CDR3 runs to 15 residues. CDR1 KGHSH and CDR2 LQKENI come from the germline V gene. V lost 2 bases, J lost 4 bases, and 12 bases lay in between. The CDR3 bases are TGTGCCAGCTCACCAAGGAGAGCCCTGTACAATGAGCAGTTCTTC. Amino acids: CASSPRRALYNEQFF.

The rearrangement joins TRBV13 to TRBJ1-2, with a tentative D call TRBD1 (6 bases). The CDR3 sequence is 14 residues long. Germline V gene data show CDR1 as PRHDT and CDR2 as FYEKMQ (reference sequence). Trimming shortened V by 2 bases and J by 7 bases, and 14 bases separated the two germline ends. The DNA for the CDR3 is TGTGCCAGCAGCTTACGTGGACAGCGCGGTGGCTACACCTTC. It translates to CASSLRGQRGGYTF.

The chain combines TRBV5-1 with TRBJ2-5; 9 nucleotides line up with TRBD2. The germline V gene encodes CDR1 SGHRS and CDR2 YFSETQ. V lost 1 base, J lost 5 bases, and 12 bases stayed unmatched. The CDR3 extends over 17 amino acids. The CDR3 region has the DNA TGCGCCAGCAGCTTGAGGGGCGGGAGGGCCGAAGGGGAGACCCAGTACTTC. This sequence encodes CASSLRGGRAEGETQYF.

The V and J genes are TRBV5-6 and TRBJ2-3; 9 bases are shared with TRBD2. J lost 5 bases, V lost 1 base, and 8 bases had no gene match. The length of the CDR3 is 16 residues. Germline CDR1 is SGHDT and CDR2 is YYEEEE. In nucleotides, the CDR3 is TGTGCCAGCAGCTTGCGATTAGCGGGAGCAATAGATACGCAGTATTTT. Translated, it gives CASSLRLAGAIDTQYF.

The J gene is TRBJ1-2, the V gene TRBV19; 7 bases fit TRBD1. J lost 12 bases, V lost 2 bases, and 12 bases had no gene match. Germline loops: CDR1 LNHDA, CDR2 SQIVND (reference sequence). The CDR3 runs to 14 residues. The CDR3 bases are TGTGCCAGTAGTATAATCGGTGGGACAGTCCTGGACACCTTC. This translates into CASSIIGGTVLDTF.

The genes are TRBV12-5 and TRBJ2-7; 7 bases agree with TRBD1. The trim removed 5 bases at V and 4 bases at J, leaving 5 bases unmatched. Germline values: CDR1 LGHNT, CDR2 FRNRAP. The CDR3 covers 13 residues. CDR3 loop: CASGRGTEYEQYF. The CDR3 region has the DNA TGTGCTAGTGGTCGTGGGACAGAATACGAGCAGTACTTC.

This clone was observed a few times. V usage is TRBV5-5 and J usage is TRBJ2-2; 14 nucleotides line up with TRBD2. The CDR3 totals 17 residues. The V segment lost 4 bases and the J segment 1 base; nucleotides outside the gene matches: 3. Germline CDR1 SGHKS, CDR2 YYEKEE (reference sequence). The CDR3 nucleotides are TGTGCCAGCAGCCCCGGGACTAGCGGGAGGAACACCGGGGAGCTGTTTTTT. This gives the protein CASSPGTSGRNTGELFF.

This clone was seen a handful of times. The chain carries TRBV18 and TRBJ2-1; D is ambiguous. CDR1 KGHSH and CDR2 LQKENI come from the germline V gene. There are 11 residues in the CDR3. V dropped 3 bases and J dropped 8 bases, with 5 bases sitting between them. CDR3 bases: TGTGCCAGCTCACCTAGAGATGAGCAGTTCTTC. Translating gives CASSPRDEQFF.

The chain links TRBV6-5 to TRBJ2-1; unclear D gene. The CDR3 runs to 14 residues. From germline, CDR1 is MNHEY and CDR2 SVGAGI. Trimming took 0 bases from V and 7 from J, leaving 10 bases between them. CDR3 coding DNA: TGTGCCAGCAGTTACTCGATTTCTGCGAATGAGCAGTTCTTC. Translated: CASSYSISANEQFF.

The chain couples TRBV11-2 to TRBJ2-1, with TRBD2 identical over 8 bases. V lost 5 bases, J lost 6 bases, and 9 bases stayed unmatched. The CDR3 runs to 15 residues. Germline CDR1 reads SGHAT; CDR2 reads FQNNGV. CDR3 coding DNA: TGTGCCAGCAGCAGACAAAGGACTAGCCCCAATGAGCAGTTCTTC. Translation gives CASSRQRTSPNEQFF. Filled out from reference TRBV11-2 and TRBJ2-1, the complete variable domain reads EAGVAQSPRYKIIEKRQSVAFWCNPISGHATLYWYQQILGQGPKLLIQFQNNGVVDDSQLPKDRFSAERLKGVDSTLKIQPAKLEDSAVYLCASSRQRTSPNEQFFGPGTRLTVL.